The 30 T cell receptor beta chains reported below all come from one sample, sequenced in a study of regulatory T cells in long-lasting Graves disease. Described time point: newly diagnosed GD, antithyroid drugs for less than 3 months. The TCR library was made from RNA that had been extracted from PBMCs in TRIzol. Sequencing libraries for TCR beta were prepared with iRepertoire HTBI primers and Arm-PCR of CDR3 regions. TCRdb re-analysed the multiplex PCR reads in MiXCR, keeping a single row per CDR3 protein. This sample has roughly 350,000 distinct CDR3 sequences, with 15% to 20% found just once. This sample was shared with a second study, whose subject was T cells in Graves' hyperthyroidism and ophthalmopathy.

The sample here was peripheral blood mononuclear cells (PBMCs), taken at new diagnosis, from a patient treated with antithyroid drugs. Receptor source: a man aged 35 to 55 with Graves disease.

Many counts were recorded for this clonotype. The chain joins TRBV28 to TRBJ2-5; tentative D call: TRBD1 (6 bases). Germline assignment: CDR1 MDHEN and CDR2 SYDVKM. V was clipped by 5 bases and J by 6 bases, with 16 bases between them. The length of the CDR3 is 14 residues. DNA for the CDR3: TGTGCCAGCAGTCCCCATCCCAGGGGACAGACCCAGTACTTC. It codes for CASSPHPRGQTQYF.

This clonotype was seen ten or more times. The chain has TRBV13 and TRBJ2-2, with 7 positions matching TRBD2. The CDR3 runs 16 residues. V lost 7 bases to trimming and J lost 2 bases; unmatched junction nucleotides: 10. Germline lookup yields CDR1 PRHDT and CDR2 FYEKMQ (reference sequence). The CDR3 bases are TGTGCCAGCACTCAGGGAGGGCGCCCTAACACCGGGGAGCTGTTTTTT. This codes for CASTQGGRPNTGELFF.

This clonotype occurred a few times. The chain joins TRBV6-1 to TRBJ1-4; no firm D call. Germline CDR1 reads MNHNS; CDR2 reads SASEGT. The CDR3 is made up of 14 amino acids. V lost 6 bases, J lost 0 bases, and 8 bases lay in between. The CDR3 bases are TGTGCCAGCAGCGCGATTGCAACTAATGAAAAACTGTTTTTT. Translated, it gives CASSAIATNEKLFF.

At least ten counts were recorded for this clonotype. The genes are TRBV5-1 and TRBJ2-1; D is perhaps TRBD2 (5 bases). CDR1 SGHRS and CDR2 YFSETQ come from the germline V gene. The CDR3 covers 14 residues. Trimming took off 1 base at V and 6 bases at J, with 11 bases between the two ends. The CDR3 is CASSLSLALNEQFF. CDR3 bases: TGCGCCAGCAGCTTGAGTCTAGCCCTCAATGAGCAGTTCTTC.

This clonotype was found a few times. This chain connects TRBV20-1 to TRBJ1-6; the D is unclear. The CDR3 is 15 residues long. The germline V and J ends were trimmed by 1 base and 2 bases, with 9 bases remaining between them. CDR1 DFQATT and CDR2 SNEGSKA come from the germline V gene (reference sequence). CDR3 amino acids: CSARVRRAYNSPLHF. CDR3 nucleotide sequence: TGCAGTGCTAGAGTCAGGAGGGCCTATAATTCACCCCTCCACTTT.

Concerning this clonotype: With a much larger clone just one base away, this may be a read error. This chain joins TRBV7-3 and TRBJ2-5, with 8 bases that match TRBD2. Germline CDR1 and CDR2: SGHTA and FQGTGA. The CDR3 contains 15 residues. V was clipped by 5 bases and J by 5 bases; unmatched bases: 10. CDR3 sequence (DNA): TGTGCCAGCAGCACACAAGCGGGGGCTATGGAGACCCAGTACTTC. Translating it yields CASSTQAGAMETQYF.

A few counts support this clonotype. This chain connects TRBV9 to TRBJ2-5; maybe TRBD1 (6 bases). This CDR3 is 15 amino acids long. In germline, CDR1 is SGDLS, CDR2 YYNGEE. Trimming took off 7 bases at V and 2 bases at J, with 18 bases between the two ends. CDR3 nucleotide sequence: TGTGCCAGCTCCGATACCGGGACATTACAAGAGACCCAGTACTTC. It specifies CASSDTGTLQETQYF.

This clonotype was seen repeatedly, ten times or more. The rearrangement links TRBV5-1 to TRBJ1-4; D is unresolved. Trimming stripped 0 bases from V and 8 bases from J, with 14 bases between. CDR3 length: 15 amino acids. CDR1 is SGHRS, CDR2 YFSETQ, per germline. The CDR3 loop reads CASSLVGPGGEKLFF. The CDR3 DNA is TGCGCCAGCAGCTTGGTCGGCCCTGGAGGGGAAAAACTGTTTTTT.

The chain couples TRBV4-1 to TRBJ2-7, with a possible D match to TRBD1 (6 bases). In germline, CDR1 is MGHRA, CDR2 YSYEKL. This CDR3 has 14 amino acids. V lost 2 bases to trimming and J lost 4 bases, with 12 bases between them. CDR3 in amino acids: CASSQYPQGYEQYF. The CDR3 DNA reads TGCGCCAGCAGCCAATACCCACAGGGTTACGAGCAGTACTTC.

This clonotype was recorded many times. The CDR3 nucleotides are TGTGCCAGCTCACTATCCGATAGCAATCAGCCCCAGCATTTT. It specifies CASSLSDSNQPQHF. The V call is TRBV18, the J call TRBJ1-5, with D unclear. This CDR3 region has 14 residues. The V and J ends lost 4 bases and 0 bases respectively, with 7 bases between them. From germline, CDR1 is KGHSH and CDR2 LQKENI.

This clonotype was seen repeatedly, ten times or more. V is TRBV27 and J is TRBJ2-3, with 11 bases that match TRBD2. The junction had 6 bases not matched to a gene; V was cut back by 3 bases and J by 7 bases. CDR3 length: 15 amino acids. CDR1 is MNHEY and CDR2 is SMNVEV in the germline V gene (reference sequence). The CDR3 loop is CASSLGLAASHTQYF. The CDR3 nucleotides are TGTGCCAGCAGTTTGGGACTAGCGGCGTCGCATACGCAGTATTTT.

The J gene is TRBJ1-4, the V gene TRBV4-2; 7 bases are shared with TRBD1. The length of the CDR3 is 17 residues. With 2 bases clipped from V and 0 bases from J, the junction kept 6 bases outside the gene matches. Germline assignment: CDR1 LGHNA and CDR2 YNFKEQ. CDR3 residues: CASSQLTGTATNEKLFF. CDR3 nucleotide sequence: TGTGCCAGCAGCCAACTTACCGGGACAGCAACTAATGAAAAACTGTTTTTT.

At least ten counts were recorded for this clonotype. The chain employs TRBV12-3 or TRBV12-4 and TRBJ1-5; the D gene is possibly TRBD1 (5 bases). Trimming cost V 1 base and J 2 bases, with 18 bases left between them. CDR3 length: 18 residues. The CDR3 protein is CASSLGGWGMIGNQPQHF. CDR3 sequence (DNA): TGTGCCAGCAGTTTAGGGGGGTGGGGGATGATAGGCAATCAGCCCCAGCATTTT.

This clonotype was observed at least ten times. The CDR3 sequence: CASSFGGRMNTEAFF. The CDR3 bases are TGTGCCAGCAGCTTCGGCGGGAGAATGAACACTGAAGCTTTCTTT. This chain joins TRBV5-4 and TRBJ1-1; D uncertain. Trimming took 2 bases from V and 0 from J, leaving 11 bases between them. CDR3 length: 15 residues. Germline assignment: CDR1 SGHNT and CDR2 YYREEE (reference sequence).

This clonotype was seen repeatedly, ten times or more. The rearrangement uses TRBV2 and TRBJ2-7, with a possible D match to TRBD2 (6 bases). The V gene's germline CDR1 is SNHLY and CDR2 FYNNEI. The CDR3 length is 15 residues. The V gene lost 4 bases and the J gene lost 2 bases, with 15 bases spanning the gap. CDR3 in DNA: TGTGCCAGCAGTGCCTTGCGGGGCATCCCCTACGAGCAGTACTTC. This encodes CASSALRGIPYEQYF.

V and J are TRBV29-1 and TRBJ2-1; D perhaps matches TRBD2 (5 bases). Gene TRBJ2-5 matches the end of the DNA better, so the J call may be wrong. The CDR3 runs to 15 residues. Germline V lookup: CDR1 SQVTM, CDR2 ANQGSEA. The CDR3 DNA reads TGCAGCGCCGTTCAATTCGGGGAGATCCAAGAGACCCAGTACTTC. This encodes CSAVQFGEIQETQYF.

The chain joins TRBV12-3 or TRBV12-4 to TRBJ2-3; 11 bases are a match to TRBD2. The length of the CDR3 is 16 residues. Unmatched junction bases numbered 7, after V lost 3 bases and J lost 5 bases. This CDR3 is CASSLNSGGARDTQYF. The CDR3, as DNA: TGTGCCAGCAGTTTGAATAGCGGGGGGGCCAGAGATACGCAGTATTTT.

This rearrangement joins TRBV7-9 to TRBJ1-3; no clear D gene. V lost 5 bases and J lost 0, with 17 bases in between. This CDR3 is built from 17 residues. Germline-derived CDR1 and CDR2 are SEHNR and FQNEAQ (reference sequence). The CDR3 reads CASSPPLTSVSGNTIYF. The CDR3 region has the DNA TGTGCCAGCAGCCCCCCCCTGACCAGTGTCTCTGGAAACACCATATATTTT.

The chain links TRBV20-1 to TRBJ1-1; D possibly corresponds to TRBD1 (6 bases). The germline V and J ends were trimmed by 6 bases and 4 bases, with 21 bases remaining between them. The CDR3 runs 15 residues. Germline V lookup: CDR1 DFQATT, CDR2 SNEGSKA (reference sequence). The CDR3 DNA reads TGCAGTGCGGTGGGGGGCCAGGGGTCTAGCACTGAAGCTTTCTTT. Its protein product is CSAVGGQGSSTEAFF.

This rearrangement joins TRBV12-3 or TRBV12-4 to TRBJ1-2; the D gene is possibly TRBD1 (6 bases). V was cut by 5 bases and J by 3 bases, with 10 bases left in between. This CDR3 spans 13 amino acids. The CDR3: CASSTTGYYGYTF. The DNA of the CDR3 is TGTGCCAGCAGTACCACAGGGTACTATGGCTACACCTTC.

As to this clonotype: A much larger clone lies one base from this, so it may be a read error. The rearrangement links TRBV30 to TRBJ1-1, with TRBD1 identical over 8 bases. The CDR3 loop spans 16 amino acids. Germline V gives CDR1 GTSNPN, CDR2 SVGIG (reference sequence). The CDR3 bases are TGTGCCTGGAGTGAAGGGGACAGGAGGAAAGGAACTGAAGCTTCCTTT. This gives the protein CAWSEGDRRKGTEASF.

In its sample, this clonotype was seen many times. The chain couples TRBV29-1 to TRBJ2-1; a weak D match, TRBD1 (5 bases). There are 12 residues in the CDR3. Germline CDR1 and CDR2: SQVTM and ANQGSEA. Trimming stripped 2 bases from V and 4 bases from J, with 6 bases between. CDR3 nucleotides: TGCAGCGTTGAACGACAGTACAATGAGCAGTTCTTC. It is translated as CSVERQYNEQFF.

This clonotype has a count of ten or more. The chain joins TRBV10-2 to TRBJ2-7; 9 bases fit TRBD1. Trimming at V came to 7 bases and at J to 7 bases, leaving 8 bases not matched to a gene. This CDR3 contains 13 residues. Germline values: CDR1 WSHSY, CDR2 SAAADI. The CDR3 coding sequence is TGCGCCAGCAACGTACAGGGGGCGAAAGAGCAGTACTTC. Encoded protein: CASNVQGAKEQYF.

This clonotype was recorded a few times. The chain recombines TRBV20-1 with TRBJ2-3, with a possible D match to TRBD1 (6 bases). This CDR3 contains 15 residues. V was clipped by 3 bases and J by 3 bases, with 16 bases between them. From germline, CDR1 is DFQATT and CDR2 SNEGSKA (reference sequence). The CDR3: CSARFRGEGTDTQYF. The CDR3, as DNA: TGCAGTGCTAGGTTCAGGGGCGAGGGGACAGATACGCAGTATTTT.

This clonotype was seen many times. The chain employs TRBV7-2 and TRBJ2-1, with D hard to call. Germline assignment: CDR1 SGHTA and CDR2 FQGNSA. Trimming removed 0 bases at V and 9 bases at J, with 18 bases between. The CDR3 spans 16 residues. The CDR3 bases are TGTGCCAGCAGCTTAGCGGTCAGCGCTTCCCCCAGTGAGCAGTTCTTC. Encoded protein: CASSLAVSASPSEQFF.

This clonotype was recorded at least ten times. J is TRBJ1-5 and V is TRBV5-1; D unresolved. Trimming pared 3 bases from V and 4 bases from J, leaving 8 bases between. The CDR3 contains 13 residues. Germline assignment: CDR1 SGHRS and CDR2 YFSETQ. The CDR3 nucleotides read TGCGCCAGCAGCTCGGCCGGGAATCAGCCCCAGCATTTT. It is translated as CASSSAGNQPQHF.

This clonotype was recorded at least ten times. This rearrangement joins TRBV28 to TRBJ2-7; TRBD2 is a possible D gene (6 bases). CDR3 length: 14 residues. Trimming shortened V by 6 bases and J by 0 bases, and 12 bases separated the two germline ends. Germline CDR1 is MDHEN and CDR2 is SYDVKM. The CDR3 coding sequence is TGTGCCAGCAGGCTACGGGAGAGCTCCTACGAGCAGTACTTC. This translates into CASRLRESSYEQYF.

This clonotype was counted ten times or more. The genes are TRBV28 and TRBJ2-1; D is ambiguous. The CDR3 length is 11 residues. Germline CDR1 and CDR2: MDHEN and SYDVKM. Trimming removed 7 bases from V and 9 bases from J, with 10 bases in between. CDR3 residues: CASTSPPEQFF. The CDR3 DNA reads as TGTGCCAGCACCAGTCCCCCTGAGCAGTTCTTC.

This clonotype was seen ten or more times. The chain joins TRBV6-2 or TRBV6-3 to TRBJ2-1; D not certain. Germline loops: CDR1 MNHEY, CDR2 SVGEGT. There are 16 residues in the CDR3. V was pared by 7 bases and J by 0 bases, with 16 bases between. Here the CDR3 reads CASNYEPISSYNEQFF. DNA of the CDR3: TGTGCCAGCAATTATGAGCCCATAAGCTCCTACAATGAGCAGTTCTTC.

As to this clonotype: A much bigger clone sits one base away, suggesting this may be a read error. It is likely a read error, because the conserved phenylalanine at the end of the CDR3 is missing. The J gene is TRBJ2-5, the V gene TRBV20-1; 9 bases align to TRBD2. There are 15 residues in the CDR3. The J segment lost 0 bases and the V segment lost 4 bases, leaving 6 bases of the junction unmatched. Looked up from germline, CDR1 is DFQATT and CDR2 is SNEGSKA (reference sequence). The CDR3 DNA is TGCAGTGCTATGTCGCCTAGCGGGGACCAAGAGACCCAGTACCTC. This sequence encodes CSAMSPSGDQETQYL.